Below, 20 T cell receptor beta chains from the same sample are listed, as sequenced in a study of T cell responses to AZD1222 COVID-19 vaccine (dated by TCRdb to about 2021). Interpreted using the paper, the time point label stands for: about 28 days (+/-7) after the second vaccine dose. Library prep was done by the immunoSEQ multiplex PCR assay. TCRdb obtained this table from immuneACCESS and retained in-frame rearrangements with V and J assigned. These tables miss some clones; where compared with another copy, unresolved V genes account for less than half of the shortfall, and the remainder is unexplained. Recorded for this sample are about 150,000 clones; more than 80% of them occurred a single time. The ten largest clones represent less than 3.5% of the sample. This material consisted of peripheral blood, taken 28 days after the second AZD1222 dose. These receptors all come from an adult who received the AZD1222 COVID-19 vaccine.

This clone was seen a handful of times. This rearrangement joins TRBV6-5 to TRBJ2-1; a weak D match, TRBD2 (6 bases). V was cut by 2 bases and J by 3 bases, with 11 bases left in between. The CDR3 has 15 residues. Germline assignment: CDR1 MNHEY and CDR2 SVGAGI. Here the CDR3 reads CASSYRPSDYNEQFF. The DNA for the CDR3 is TGTGCCAGCAGTTACCGCCCTAGCGACTACAATGAGCAGTTCTTC.

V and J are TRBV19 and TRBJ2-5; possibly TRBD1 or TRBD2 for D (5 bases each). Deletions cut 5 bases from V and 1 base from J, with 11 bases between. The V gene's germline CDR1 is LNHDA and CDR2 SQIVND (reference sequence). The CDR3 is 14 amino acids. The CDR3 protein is CASSQTGAQETQYF. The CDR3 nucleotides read TGTGCCAGTAGTCAAACCGGGGCCCAAGAGACCCAGTACTTC.

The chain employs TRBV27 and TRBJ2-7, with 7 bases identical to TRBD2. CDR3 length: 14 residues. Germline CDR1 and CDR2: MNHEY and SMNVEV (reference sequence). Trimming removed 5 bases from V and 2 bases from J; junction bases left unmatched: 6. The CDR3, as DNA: TGTGCCAGCAGTCCTAGCGGAAAAACCTACGAGCAGTACTTC. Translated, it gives CASSPSGKTYEQYF.

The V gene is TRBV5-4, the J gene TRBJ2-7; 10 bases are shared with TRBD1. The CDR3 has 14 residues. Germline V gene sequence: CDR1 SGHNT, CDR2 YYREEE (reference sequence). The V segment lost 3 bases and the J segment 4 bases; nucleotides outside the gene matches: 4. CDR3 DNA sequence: TGTGCCAGCAGCTACCGGGACAGGGGATACGAGCAGTACTTC. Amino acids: CASSYRDRGYEQYF.

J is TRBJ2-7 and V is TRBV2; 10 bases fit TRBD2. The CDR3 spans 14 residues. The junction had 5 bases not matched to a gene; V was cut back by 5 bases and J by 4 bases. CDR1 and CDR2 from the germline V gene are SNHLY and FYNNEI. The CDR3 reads CASSSPGLAYEQYF. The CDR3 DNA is TGTGCCAGCAGTTCTCCGGGACTAGCGTACGAGCAGTACTTC.

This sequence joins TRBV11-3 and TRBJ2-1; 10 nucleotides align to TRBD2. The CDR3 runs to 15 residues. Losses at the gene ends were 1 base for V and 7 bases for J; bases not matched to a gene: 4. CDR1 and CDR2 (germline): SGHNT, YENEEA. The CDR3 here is CASSLAASGSNEQFF. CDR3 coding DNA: TGTGCCAGCAGCTTAGCGGCTAGCGGGAGTAATGAGCAGTTCTTC.

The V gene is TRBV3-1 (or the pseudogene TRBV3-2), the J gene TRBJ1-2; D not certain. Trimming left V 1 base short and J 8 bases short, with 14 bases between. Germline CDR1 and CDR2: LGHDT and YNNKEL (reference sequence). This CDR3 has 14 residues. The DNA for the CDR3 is TGTGCCAGCAGCCAAGTTGAAGCAGCTGGGGGCTACACCTTC. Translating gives CASSQVEAAGGYTF.

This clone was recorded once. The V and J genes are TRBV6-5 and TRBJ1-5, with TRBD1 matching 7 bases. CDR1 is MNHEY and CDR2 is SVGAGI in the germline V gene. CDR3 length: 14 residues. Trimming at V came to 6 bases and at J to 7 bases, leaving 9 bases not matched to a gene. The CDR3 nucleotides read TGTGCCAGCAGCCGGGACAGTTCAAGACAGCCCCAGCATTTT. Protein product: CASSRDSSRQPQHF.

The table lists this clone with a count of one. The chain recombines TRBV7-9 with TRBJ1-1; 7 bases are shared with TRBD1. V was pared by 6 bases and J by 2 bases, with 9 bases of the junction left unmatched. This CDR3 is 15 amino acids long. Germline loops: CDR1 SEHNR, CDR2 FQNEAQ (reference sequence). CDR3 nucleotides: TGTGCCAGCAGGTTGGCAGGGGGATTCAACACTGAAGCTTTCTTT. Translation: CASRLAGGFNTEAFF.

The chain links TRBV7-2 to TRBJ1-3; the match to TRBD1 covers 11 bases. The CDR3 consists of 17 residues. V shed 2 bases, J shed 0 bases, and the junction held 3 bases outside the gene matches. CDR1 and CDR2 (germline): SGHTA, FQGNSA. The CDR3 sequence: CASSLTDRGLSGNTIYF. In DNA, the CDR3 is TGTGCCAGCAGCTTAACGGACAGGGGGCTCTCTGGAAACACCATATATTTT.

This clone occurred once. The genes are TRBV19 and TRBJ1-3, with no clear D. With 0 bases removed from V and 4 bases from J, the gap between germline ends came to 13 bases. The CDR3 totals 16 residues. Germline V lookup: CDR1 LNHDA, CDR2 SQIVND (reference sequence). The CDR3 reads CASSIDRAGYGNTIYF. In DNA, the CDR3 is TGTGCCAGTAGTATAGATCGGGCGGGATACGGAAACACCATATATTTT.

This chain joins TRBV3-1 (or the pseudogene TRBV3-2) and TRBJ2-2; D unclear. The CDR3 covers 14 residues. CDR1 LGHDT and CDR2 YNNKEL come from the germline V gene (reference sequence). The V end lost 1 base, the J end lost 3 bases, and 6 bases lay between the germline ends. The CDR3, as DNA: TGTGCCAGCAGCCAAGGCTGGGACACCGGGGAGCTGTTTTTT. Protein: CASSQGWDTGELFF.

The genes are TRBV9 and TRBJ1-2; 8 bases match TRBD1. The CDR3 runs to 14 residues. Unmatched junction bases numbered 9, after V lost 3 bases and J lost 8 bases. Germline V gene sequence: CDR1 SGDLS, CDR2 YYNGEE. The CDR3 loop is CASSDRLTGDGYTF. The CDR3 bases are TGTGCCAGCAGCGACAGACTGACAGGGGACGGCTACACCTTC.

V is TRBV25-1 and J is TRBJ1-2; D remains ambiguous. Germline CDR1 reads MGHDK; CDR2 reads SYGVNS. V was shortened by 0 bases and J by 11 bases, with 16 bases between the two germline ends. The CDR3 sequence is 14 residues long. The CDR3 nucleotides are TGTGCCAGCAGTGAATATCAGACCAGGACCGGTTACACCTTC. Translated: CASSEYQTRTGYTF.

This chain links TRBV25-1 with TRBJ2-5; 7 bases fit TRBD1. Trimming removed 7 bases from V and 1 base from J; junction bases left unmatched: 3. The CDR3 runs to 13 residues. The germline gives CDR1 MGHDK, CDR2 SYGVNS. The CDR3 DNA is TGTGCCAGCAATGGACAGGCCCAAGAGACCCAGTACTTC. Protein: CASNGQAQETQYF.

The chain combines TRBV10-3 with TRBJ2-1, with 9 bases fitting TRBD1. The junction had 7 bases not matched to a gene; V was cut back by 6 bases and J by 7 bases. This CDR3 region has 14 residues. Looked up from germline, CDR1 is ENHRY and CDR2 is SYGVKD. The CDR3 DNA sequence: TGTGCCATCAGGAACGGACAGGGGTGGAATGAGCAGTTCTTC. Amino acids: CAIRNGQGWNEQFF.

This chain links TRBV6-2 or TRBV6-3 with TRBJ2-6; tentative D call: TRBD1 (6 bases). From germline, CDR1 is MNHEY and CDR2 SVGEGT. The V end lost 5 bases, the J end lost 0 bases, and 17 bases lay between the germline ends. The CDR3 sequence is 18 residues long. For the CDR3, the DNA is TGTGCCAGCAGTAGAACCAGGGGATCCAACTCTGGGGCCAACGTCCTGACTTTC. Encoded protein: CASSRTRGSNSGANVLTF.

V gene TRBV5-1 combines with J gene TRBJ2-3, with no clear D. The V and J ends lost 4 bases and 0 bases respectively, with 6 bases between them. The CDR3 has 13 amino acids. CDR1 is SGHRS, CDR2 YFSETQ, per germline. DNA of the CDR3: TGCGCCAGCAGCCCCCCGAGCACAGATACGCAGTATTTT. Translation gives CASSPPSTDTQYF. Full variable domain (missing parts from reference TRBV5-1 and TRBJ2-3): KAGVTQTPRYLIKTRGQQVTLSCSPISGHRSVSWYQQTPGQGLQFLFEYFSETQRNKGNFPGRFSGRQFSNSRSEMNVSTLELGDSALYLCASSPPSTDTQYFGPGTRLTVL.

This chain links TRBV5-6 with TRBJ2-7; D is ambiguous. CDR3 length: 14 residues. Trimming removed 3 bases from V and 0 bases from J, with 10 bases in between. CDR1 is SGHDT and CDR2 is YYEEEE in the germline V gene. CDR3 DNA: TGTGCCAGCAGCTATGGCTTAGACTCCTACGAGCAGTACTTC. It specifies CASSYGLDSYEQYF.

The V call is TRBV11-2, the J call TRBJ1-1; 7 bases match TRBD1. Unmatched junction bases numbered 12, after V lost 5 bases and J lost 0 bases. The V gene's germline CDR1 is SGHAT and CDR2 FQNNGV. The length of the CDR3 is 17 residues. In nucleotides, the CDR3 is TGTGCCAGCAGCCCCAGGGGGTCCCTGGCAATGAACACTGAAGCTTTCTTT. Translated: CASSPRGSLAMNTEAFF.